The 10 T cell receptor beta chains given below trace back to one sample, sequenced in a study of HIV-infected patients and healthy controls. The repertoire came from unfractionated whole blood and reflected all unsorted peripheral T cells. About 550 ng RNA was reverse transcribed with alpha and beta constant-region primers. Each of the alpha and beta chains got its own library through chain-specific third strand synthesis with indices. In TCRdb, the 5' RACE reads were re-called with MiXCR into one record per CDR3 protein. This table holds some 19,000 distinct CDR3 sequences, 10% found once. The sequencing input was blood. These receptors came from an adult in good health.

This clonotype was detected ten times or more. The rearrangement joins TRBV7-8 to TRBJ2-7; D remains ambiguous. This CDR3 is built from 12 residues. Germline values: CDR1 SGHVS, CDR2 FQNEAQ. Trimming stripped 5 bases from V and 2 bases from J, with 7 bases between. DNA of the CDR3: TGTGCCAGCAGCCTAGGTACCTACGAGCAGTACTTC. Protein: CASSLGTYEQYF.

The rearrangement joins TRBV12-3 or TRBV12-4 to TRBJ2-4; 8 nucleotides match TRBD1. The CDR3 spans 17 residues. The V gene end was trimmed by 7 bases and the J gene end by 0 bases; junction bases not matched to a gene: 11. The CDR3, as DNA: TGTGCCAGCACCGAAATTCAGGGGGCTCTAGCCAAAAACATTCAGTACTTC. Its translation: CASTEIQGALAKNIQYF.

This clonotype was seen repeatedly, ten times or more. The gene calls are TRBV27 and TRBJ2-3; D gene uncertain. Between the trimmed V and J ends, which lost 3 bases and 0 bases, there was a span of 10 bases. Looked up from germline, CDR1 is MNHEY and CDR2 is SMNVEV (reference sequence). CDR3 length: 15 amino acids. The CDR3 protein is CASSLQDPSTDTQYF. In nucleotides, the CDR3 is TGTGCCAGCAGTTTGCAGGACCCTAGCACAGATACGCAGTATTTT.

This clonotype was seen more than once but under ten times. The rearrangement uses TRBV7-9 and TRBJ2-7, with no clear D. The CDR3 has 14 residues. Trimming took off 5 bases at V and 2 bases at J, with 13 bases between the two ends. CDR1 is SEHNR, CDR2 FQNEAQ, per germline (reference sequence). The CDR3 DNA reads as TGTGCCAGCAGCCCGCACCGGTCCCCCTACGAGCAGTACTTC. Its protein is CASSPHRSPYEQYF.

This clonotype was recorded many times. This chain joins TRBV4-2 and TRBJ1-1; D is unresolved. Germline assignment: CDR1 LGHNA and CDR2 YNFKEQ. The CDR3 sequence is 15 residues long. Trimming stripped 1 base from V and 1 base from J, with 10 bases between. The CDR3 protein is CASSQVKSTNTEAFF. The DNA for the CDR3 is TGTGCCAGCAGCCAAGTTAAGAGTACGAACACTGAAGCTTTCTTT.

This clonotype was observed at least ten times. The CDR3 spells CASSVGLAGGYEQYF. DNA for the CDR3: TGTGCCAGCAGCGTCGGACTAGCGGGAGGTTACGAGCAGTACTTC. The chain joins TRBV9 to TRBJ2-7; 14 bases are a match to TRBD2. J was trimmed by 4 bases and V by 2 bases; bases with no gene match: 2. The germline V gene encodes CDR1 SGDLS and CDR2 YYNGEE. This CDR3 region has 15 residues. Drawing the rest from reference TRBV9 and TRBJ2-7, the complete variable domain is DSGVTQTPKHLITATGQRVTLRCSPRSGDLSVYWYQQSLDQGLQFLIQYYNGEERAKGNILERFSAQQFPDLHSELNLSSLELGDSALYFCASSVGLAGGYEQYFGPGTRLTVT.

The chain couples TRBV29-1 to TRBJ1-4; D is possibly TRBD1 (5 bases). CDR1 SQVTM and CDR2 ANQGSEA come from the germline V gene. There are 13 residues in the CDR3. Deletions cut 4 bases from V and 5 bases from J, with 11 bases between. The CDR3 spells CSVAVTENEKLFF. CDR3 DNA: TGCAGCGTTGCTGTGACAGAGAATGAAAAACTGTTTTTT.

The chain carries TRBV5-6 and TRBJ2-1; 7 bases fit TRBD2. There are 17 residues in the CDR3. The V gene end was trimmed by 5 bases and the J gene end by 0 bases; junction bases not matched to a gene: 11. Germline-derived CDR1 and CDR2 are SGHDT and YYEEEE. CDR3 DNA sequence: TGTGCCAGCAGGGGGGGGGGACCTCTGAGCTCCTACAATGAGCAGTTCTTC. This codes for CASRGGGPLSSYNEQFF.

This clonotype was observed at least ten times. The V call is TRBV24-1, the J call TRBJ2-2; D remains ambiguous. The germline CDR1 and CDR2 sequences are KGHDR and SFDVKD. The CDR3 extends over 14 amino acids. Trimming shortened V by 4 bases and J by 3 bases, and 8 bases separated the two germline ends. Written as DNA, the CDR3 is TGTGCCACCAGTGAGACCTCAGACACCGGGGAGCTGTTTTTT. It translates to CATSETSDTGELFF.

This clonotype was observed at least ten times. The chain combines TRBV12-5 with TRBJ2-3; TRBD2 agrees at 7 bases. V trimming: 5 bases; J trimming: 2 bases; junction bases outside the gene matches: 4. This CDR3 contains 14 residues. Germline V gene lookup returns CDR1 LGHNT and CDR2 FRNRAP. The CDR3 is CASGGGGPTDTQYF. The CDR3 DNA is TGTGCTAGTGGTGGGGGGGGACCCACAGATACGCAGTATTTT.